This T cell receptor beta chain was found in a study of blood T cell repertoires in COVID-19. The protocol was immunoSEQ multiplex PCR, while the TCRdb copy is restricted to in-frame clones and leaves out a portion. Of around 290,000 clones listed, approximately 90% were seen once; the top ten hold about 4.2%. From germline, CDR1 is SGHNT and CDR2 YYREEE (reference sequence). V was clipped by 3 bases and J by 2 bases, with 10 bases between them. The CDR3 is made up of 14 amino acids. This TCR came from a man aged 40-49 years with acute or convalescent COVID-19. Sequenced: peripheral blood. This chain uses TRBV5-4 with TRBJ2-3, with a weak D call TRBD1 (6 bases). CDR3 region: CASSSRTDTDTQYF. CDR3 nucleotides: TGTGCCAGCAGCTCTCGGACAGACACAGATACGCAGTATTTT. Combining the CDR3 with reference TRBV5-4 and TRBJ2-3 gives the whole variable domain ETGVTQSPTHLIKTRGQQVTLRCSSQSGHNTVSWYQQALGQGPQFIFQYYREEENGRGNFPPRFSGLQFPNYSSELNVNALELDDSALYLCASSSRTDTDTQYFGPGTRLTVL.